The present entry profiles one TCR beta chain with its context. This sample is drawn from a study of metastatic and nonmetastatic thyroid tumors. Looking at the study overall: Repertoires of blood and of tissue (tumor or nodule) from malignant and benign thyroid patients were compared.

With MiXCR, TCRdb reprocessed the PCR reads. The sample consists of some 25,000 clones, about 16% of them appearing once. Nobody among the patients had been given any treatment before thyroid surgery. The CDR3 is 13 amino acids. V gave up 4 bases and J gave up 6 bases; unmatched junction bases: 4. Germline values: CDR1 SGHTA, CDR2 FQGTGA. The chain employs TRBV7-3 and TRBJ2-3; 7 nucleotides line up with TRBD1. What was sequenced was blood. The receptor comes from a female donor with papillary thyroid cancer or a benign thyroid nodule (not recorded which). Some clones in this sample may be carry-over from other donors' samples. The CDR3 sequence is CASSSQGSDTQYF. As DNA, the CDR3 is TGTGCCAGCAGCTCACAGGGGTCGGATACGCAGTATTTT. The whole variable domain, remainder taken from reference TRBV7-3 and TRBJ2-3, is GAGVSQTPSNKVTEKGKYVELRCDPISGHTALYWYRQSLGQGPEFLIYFQGTGAADDSGLPNDRFFAVRPEGSVSTLKIQRTERGDSAVYLCASSSQGSDTQYFGPGTRLTVL.